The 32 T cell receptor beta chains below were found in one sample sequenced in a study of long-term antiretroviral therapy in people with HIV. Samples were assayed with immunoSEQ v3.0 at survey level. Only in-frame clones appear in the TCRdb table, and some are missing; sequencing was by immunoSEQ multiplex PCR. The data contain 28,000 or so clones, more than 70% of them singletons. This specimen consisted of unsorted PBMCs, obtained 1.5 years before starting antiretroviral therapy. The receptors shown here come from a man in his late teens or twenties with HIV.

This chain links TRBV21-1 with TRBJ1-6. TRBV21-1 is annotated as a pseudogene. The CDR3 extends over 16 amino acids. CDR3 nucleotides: TGTGCCAGCAGCCCCCCCCGGGTACAACTGGGGTCACCCCTCCACTTT. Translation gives CASSPPRVQLGSPLHF.

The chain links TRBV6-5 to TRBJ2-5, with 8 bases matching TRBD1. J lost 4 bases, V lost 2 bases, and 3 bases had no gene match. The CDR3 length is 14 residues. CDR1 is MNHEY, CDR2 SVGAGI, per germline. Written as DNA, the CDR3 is TGTGCCAGCAGTTACCCAGGGGGCCCAGAGACCCAGTACTTC. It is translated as CASSYPGGPETQYF.

The chain's CDR3 is CASSIRIEELFF. As DNA, the CDR3 is TGTGCCAGTAGTATCCGGATTGAGGAGCTGTTTTTT. This sequence joins TRBV19 and TRBJ2-2; D ambiguous. CDR1 and CDR2 from the germline V gene are LNHDA and SQIVND (reference sequence). The CDR3 totals 12 residues. V was cut by 3 bases and J by 10 bases, with 9 bases left in between.

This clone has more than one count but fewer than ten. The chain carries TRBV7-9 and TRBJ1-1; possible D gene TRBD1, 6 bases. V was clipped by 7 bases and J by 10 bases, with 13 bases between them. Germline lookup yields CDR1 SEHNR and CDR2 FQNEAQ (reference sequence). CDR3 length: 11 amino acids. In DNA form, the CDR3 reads TGTGCCAGCATCTACAGGGAGGGAGCTTTCTTT. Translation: CASIYREGAFF.

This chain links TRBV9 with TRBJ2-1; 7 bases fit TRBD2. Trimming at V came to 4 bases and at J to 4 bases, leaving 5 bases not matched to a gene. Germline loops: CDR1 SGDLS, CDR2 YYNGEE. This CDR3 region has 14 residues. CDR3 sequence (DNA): TGTGCCAGCAGCCGCGAGGGAGGGTACAATGAGCAGTTCTTC. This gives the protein CASSREGGYNEQFF.

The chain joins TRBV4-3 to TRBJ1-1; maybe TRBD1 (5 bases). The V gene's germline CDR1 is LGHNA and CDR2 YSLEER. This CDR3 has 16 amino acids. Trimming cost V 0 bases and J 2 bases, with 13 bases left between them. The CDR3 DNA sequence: TGCGCCAGCAGCCAAGATTTTGGGGGATACAACACTGAAGCTTTCTTT. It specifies CASSQDFGGYNTEAFF.

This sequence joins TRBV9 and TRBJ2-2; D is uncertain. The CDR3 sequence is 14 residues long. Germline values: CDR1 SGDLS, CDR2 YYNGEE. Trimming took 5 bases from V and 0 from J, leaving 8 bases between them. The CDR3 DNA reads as TGTGCCAGCAGAAAGGGCGCGAACACCGGGGAGCTGTTTTTT. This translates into CASRKGANTGELFF.

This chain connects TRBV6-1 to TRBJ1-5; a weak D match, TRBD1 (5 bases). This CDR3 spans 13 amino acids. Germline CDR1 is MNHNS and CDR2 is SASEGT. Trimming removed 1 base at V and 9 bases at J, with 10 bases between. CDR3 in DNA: TGTGCCAGCAGTGAAGATTGGGGCCGGCCCCAGCATTTT. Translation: CASSEDWGRPQHF.

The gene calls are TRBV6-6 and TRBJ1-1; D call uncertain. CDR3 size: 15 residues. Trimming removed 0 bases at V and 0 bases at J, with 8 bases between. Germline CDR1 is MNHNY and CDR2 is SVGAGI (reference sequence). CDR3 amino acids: CASSYSKNMNTEAFF. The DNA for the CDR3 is TGTGCCAGCAGTTACTCGAAGAACATGAACACTGAAGCTTTCTTT.

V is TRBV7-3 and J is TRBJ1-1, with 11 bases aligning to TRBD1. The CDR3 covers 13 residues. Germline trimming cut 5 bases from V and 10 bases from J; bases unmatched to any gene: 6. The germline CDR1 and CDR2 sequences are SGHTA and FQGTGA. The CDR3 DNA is TGTGCCAGCAGCCCAGGGACAGGGGGACGAGCTTTCTTT. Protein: CASSPGTGGRAFF.

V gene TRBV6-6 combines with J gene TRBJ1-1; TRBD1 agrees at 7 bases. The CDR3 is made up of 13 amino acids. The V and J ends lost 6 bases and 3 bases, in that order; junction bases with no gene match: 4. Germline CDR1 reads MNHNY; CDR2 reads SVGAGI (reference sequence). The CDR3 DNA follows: TGTGCCAGCAGAGCGGACAGGTACACTGAAGCTTTCTTT. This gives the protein CASRADRYTEAFF.

The CDR3 is CAIAYLGSGANVLTF. As DNA, the CDR3 is TGTGCCATCGCCTACTTGGGGTCCGGGGCCAACGTCCTGACTTTC. The chain uses TRBV10-3 and TRBJ2-6; D not certain. This CDR3 contains 15 residues. The V gene lost 8 bases and the J gene lost 4 bases, with 15 bases spanning the gap. The germline V gene encodes CDR1 ENHRY and CDR2 SYGVKD.

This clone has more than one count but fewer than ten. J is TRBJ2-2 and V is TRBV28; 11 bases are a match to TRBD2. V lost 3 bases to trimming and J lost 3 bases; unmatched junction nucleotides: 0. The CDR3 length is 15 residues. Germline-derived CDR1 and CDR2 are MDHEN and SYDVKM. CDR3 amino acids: CASSLGLADTGELFF. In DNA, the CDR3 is TGTGCCAGCAGTTTGGGACTAGCGGACACCGGGGAGCTGTTTTTT.

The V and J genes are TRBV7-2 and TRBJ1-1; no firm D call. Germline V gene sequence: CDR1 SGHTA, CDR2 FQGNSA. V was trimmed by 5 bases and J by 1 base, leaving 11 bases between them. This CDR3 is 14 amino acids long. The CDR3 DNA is TGTGCCAGCAGCCTAGGACGGGAGAACACTGAAGCTTTCTTT. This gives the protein CASSLGRENTEAFF.

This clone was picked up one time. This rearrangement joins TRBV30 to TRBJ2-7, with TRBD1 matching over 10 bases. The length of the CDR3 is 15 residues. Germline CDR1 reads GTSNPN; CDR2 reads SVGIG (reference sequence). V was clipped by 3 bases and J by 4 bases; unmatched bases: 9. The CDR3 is CAWRIPDRGLYEQYF. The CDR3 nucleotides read TGTGCCTGGAGGATCCCCGACAGGGGGCTGTACGAGCAGTACTTC.

In nucleotides, the CDR3 is TGTGCCAGCAGCTTAATCCTAGATGAAAAAGGGCCGTTTTTT. Translated, it gives CASSLILDEKGPFF. The rearrangement links TRBV7-3 to TRBJ1-4; D call uncertain. Trimming left V 1 base short and J 16 bases short, with 19 bases between. The CDR3 totals 14 residues. CDR1 and CDR2 from the germline V gene are SGHTA and FQGTGA.

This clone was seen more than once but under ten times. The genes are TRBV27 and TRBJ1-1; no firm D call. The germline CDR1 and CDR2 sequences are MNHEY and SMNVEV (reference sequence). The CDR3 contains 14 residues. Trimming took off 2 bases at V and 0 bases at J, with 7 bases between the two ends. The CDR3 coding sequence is TGTGCCAGCAGTTTAGAGGAGTTGAACACTGAAGCTTTCTTT. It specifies CASSLEELNTEAFF.

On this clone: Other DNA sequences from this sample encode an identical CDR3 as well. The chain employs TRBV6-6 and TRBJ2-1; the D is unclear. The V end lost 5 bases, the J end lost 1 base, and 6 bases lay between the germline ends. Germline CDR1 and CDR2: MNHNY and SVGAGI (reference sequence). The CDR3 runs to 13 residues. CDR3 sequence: CASSTDSYNEQFF. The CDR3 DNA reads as TGTGCCAGCAGTACGGATTCCTACAATGAGCAGTTCTTC.

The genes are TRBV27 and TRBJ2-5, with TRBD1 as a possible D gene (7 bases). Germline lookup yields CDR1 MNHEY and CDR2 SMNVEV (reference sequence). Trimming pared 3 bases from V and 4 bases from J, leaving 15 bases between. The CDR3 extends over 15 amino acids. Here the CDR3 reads CASSFYRGGIETQYF. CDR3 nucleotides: TGTGCCAGCAGTTTTTACAGGGGAGGAATAGAGACCCAGTACTTC.

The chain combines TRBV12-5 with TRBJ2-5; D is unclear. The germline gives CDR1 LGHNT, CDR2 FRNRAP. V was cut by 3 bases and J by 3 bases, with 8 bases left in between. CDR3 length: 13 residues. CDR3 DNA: TGTGCTAGTGGTTTCAGCCAGAAAGAGACCCAGTACTTC. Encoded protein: CASGFSQKETQYF.

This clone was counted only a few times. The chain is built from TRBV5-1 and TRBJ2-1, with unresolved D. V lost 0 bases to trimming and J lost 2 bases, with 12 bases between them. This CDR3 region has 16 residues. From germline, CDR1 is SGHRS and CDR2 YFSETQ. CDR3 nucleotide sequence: TGCGCCAGCAGCTTGGAAGGCCCCCGGACCTACAATGAGCAGTTCTTC. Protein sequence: CASSLEGPRTYNEQFF.

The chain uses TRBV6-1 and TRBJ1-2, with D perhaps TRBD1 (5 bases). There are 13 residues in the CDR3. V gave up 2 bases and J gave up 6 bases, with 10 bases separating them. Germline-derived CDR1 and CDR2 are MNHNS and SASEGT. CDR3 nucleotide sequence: TGTGCCAGCAGTGAACGGGGGGTGCATGGCTACACCTTC. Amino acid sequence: CASSERGVHGYTF.

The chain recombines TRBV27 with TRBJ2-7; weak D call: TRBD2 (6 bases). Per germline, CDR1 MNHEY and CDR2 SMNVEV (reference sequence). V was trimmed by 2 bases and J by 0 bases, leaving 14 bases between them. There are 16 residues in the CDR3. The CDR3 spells CASSLRSGWDSYEQYF. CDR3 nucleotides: TGTGCCAGCAGTTTACGGAGCGGGTGGGACTCCTACGAGCAGTACTTC.

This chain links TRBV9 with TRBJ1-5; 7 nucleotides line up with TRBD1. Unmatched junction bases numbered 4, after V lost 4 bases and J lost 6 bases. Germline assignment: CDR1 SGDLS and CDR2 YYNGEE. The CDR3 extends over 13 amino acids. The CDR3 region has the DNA TGTGCCAGCAGCCGGGACAGTTCTCAGCCCCAGCATTTT. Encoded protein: CASSRDSSQPQHF.

The CDR3 DNA follows: TGTGCCAGCAGCTTTCAGGGGGGCCAGGCTAATGAGCAGTTCTTC. Protein product: CASSFQGGQANEQFF. The rearrangement uses TRBV7-8 and TRBJ2-1; the D gene is possibly TRBD1 (7 bases). The CDR3 sequence is 15 residues long. The V gene's germline CDR1 is SGHVS and CDR2 FQNEAQ. The V gene lost 3 bases and the J gene lost 7 bases, with 16 bases spanning the gap.

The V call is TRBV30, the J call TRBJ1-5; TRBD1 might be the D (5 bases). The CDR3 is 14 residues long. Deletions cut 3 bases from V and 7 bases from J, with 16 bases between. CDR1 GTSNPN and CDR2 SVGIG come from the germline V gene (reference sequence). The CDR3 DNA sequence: TGTGCCTGGAGCGGGGGACTACGGGCCCAGCCCCAGCATTTT. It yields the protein CAWSGGLRAQPQHF.

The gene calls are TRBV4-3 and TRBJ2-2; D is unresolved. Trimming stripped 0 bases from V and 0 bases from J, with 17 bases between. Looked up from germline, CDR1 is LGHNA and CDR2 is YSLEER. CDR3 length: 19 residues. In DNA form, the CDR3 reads TGCGCCAGCAGCCAAGATGCACGACCTCTAATTTCGAACACCGGGGAGCTGTTTTTT. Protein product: CASSQDARPLISNTGELFF.

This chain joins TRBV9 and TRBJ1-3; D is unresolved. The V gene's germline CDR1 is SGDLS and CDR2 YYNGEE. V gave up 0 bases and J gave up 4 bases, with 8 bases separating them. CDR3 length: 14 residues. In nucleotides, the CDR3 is TGTGCCAGCAGCGTAGGTGCAGACGGAAACACCATATATTTT. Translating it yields CASSVGADGNTIYF.

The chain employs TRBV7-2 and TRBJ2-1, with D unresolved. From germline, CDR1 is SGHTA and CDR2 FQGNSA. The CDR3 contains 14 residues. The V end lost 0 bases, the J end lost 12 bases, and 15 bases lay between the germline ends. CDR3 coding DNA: TGTGCCAGCAGCTTAGCCCTCGGCCGCTCGGGGCAGTTCTTC. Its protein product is CASSLALGRSGQFF.

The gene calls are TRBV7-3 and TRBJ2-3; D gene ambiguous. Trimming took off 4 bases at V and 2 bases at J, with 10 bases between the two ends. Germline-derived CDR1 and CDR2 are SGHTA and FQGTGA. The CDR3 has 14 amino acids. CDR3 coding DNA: TGTGCCAGCAGCTCATCTATAGTCACAGATACGCAGTATTTT. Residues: CASSSSIVTDTQYF.

The CDR3 spells CASSPPKETSRDEQFF. The CDR3 nucleotides are TGTGCCAGCTCACCACCTAAGGAGACTAGCCGTGATGAGCAGTTCTTC. This chain uses TRBV18 with TRBJ2-1, with TRBD2 matching over 7 bases. The germline V gene has CDR1 KGHSH and CDR2 LQKENI. The junction had 10 bases not matched to a gene; V was cut back by 0 bases and J by 8 bases. CDR3 length: 16 amino acids.

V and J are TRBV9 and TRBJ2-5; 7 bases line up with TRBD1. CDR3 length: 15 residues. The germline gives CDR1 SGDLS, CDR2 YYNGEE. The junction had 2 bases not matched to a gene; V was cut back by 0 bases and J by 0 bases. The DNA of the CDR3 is TGTGCCAGCAGCGTAGAGGGGACAGACCAAGAGACCCAGTACTTC. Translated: CASSVEGTDQETQYF. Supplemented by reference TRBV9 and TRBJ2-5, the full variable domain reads DSGVTQTPKHLITATGQRVTLRCSPRSGDLSVYWYQQSLDQGLQFLIQYYNGEERAKGNILERFSAQQFPDLHSELNLSSLELGDSALYFCASSVEGTDQETQYFGPGTRLLVL.